This T cell receptor beta chain originates from a study of control samples from healthy donors and cancer patients. The method was immunoSEQ multiplex PCR; TCRdb's version includes in-frame clones alone and lacks a portion of them. The data hold some 87,000 clones, with 91% observed a single time. The CDR3 has 17 residues. V lost 1 base, J lost 8 bases, and 9 bases stayed unmatched. Germline loops: CDR1 LNHNV, CDR2 YYDKDF (reference sequence). The genes are TRBV15 and TRBJ2-1; 12 nucleotides line up with TRBD2. The TCR originated in a man aged 30 to 45 in good health. Material: blood. The CDR3 DNA is TGTGCCACCAGCAGAGGACTAGCGGGGGCGCGCGGGGATGAGCAGTTCTTC. Its translation: CATSRGLAGARGDEQFF.